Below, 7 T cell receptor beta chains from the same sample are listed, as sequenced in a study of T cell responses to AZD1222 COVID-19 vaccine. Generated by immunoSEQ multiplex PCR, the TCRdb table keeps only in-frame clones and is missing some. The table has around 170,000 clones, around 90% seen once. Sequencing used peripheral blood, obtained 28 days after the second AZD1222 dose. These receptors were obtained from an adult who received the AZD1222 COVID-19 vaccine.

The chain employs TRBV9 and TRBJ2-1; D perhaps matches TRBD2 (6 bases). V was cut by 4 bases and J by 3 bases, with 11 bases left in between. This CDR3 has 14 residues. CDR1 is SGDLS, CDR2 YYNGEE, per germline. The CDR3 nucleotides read TGTGCCAGCAGCCCAACGACTAGCTACAATGAGCAGTTCTTC. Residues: CASSPTTSYNEQFF.

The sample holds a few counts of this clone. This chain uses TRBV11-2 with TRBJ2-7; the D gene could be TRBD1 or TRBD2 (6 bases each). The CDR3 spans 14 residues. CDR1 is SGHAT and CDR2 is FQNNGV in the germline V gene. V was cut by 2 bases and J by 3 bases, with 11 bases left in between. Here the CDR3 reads CASSLSRGHYEQYF. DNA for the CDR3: TGTGCCAGCAGCTTAAGTCGGGGGCACTACGAGCAGTACTTC.

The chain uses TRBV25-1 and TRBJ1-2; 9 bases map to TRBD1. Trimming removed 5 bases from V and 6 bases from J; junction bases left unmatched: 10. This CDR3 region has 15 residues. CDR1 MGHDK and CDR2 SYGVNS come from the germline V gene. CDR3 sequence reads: CASSFPGTGWDGYTF. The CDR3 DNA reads TGTGCCAGCAGTTTCCCAGGGACAGGGTGGGATGGCTACACCTTC.

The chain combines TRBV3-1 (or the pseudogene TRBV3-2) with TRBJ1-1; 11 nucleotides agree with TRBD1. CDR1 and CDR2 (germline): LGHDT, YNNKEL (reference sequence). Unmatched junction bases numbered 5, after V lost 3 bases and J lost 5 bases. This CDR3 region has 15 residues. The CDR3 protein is CASSQDRGRETEAFF. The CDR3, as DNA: TGTGCCAGCAGCCAGGACAGGGGGCGAGAGACTGAAGCTTTCTTT.

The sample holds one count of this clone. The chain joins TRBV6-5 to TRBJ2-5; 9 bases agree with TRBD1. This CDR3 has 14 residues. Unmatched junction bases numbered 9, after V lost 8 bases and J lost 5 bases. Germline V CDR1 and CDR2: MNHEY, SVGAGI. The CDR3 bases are TGTGCCAGCTGGGACAGGGTTGGACGGGAGACCCAGTACTTC. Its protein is CASWDRVGRETQYF.

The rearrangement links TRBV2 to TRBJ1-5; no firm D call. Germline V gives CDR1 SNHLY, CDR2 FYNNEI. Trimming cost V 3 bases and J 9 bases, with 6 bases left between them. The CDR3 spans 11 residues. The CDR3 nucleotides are TGTGCCAGCAGTGAGTCTGGGCCCCAGCATTTT. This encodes CASSESGPQHF. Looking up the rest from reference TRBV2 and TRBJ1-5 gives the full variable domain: EPEVTQTPSHQVTQMGQEVILRCVPISNHLYFYWYRQILGQKVEFLVSFYNNEISEKSEIFDDQFSVERPDGSNFTLKIRSTKLEDSAMYFCASSESGPQHFGDGTRLSIL.

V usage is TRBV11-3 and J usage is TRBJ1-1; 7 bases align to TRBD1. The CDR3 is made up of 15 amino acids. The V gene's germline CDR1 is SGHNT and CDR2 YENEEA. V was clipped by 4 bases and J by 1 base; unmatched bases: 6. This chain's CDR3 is CASSSSDRPNTEAFF. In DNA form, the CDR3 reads TGTGCCAGCAGCTCTTCGGACAGGCCGAACACTGAAGCTTTCTTT.